This entry describes one TCR beta chain. As yet, its antigen is unknown. The data were taken from a study of OX40 agonist ivuxolimab in advanced cancers. Generated by immunoSEQ multiplex PCR, the TCRdb table keeps only in-frame clones and is missing some. In the table there are 50,000 to 70,000 clones, about 91% of which are singletons. General study points: Nonresponders, in some cases, also had low normalized T-cell clonal expansion.

With V trimmed by 4 bases and J by 8 bases, 10 bases remained unmatched. This CDR3 region has 15 residues. CDR1 and CDR2 (germline): LGHNA, YSLEER. The sequence came from an adult with an advanced solid tumor such as melanoma, head and neck, liver or kidney cancer. The V gene is TRBV4-3, the J gene TRBJ1-4; 7 bases agree with TRBD1. The source was CD4+ or CD8+ T cells sorted from blood, collected in a trial of the OX40 agonist ivuxolimab. CDR3 bases: TGCGCCAGCAGCCTAGGGGGCGGAGGAGGGGAAAAACTGTTTTTT. Translation gives CASSLGGGGGEKLFF.